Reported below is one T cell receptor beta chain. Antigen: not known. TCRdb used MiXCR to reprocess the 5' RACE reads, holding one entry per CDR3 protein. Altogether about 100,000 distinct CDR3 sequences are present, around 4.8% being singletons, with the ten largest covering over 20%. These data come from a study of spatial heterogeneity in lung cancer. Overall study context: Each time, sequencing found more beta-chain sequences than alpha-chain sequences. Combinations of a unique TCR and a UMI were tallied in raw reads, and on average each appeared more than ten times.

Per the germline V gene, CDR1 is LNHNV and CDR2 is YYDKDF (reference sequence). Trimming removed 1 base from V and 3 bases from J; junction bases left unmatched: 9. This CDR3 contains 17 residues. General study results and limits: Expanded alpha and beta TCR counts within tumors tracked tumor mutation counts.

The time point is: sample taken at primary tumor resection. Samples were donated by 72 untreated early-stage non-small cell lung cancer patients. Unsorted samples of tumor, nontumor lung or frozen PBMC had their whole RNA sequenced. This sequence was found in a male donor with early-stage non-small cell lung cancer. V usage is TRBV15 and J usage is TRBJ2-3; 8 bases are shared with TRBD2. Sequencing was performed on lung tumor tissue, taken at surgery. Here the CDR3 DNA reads TGTGCCACCAGCAGAGTCGGAGGCGGGAGGACGACAGATACGCAGTATTTT. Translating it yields CATSRVGGGRTTDTQYF.